The clone carrying this T cell receptor (beta chain) was seen only a few times. Unique molecular identifiers were used to barcode this TCRbeta library. TCRdb fed the PCR reads into MiXCR, producing one record per CDR3 protein. The sample yields over 200,000 distinct CDR3 sequences, approximately 9% seen once. These data originate in a study of T-cell reconstitution after alpha-beta-depleted transplantation in children. Germline loops: CDR1 SGHTA, CDR2 FQGNSA. The length of the CDR3 is 15 residues. V was clipped by 5 bases and J by 4 bases, with 14 bases between them. Sequencing was performed on PBMCs from the stem cell graft donor, taken from the stem cell graft. The TCR comes from a human donor who donated a stem cell graft to a child with acute lymphoblastic leukemia. This sequence joins TRBV7-2 and TRBJ2-2; D is undetermined. The CDR3 DNA sequence: TGTGCCAGCAGCCCCGGTGGCAGGCCCACCGGGGAGCTGTTTTTT. This gives the protein CASSPGGRPTGELFF.